Each of the 14 T cell receptor beta chains below was sequenced from the same sample in a study of brain T cells in children with intractable seizures. This table comes from immunoSEQ multiplex PCR, and its TCRdb copy is limited to in-frame clones, with some not included. This sample yields about 320,000 clones, of which 93% are seen a single time; roughly 5.7% belongs to the top ten. Time point in this sample: blood from clinic visit 5 months post-surgery; TSC patient then seizure free. This specimen consisted of peripheral blood, obtained less than 6 months after surgery. These receptors were collected from a boy under two years old with tuberous sclerosis and intractable seizures.

The chain recombines TRBV7-2 with TRBJ1-6; 10 bases fit TRBD1. V lost 5 bases to trimming and J lost 10 bases; unmatched junction nucleotides: 17. Germline CDR1 and CDR2: SGHTA and FQGNSA. CDR3 size: 18 residues. The CDR3 DNA follows: TGTGCCAGCAGCCCGGTGTTAGGGACAGGGGCCTCGGGGTCACCCCTCCACTTT. Its protein is CASSPVLGTGASGSPLHF.

The rearrangement uses TRBV5-1 and TRBJ2-5; the match to TRBD2 covers 13 bases. CDR3 size: 16 residues. From germline, CDR1 is SGHRS and CDR2 YFSETQ. After removal of 3 bases from V and 1 base from J, the junction contained 3 bases not matched to a gene. CDR3 residues: CASSWGLAGSQETQYF. CDR3 bases: TGCGCCAGCAGCTGGGGACTAGCGGGATCCCAAGAGACCCAGTACTTC.

J is TRBJ1-2 and V is TRBV2; 7 bases match TRBD1. CDR1 and CDR2 (germline): SNHLY, FYNNEI. The CDR3 covers 15 residues. V shed 6 bases, J shed 2 bases, and the junction held 9 bases outside the gene matches. The CDR3 DNA sequence: TGTGCCAGCAGAGAATACACAGGGGCGAACTATGGCTACACCTTC. It encodes CASREYTGANYGYTF.

This rearrangement joins TRBV7-2 to TRBJ1-2; 7 bases map to TRBD1. CDR1 SGHTA and CDR2 FQGNSA come from the germline V gene. This CDR3 spans 14 amino acids. Losses at the gene ends were 5 bases for V and 4 bases for J; bases not matched to a gene: 7. In nucleotides, the CDR3 is TGTGCCAGCAGCGCCTTGGGACAGTTCTATGGCTACACCTTC. It translates to CASSALGQFYGYTF.

The chain joins TRBV5-4 to TRBJ2-7; 8 positions match TRBD1. The CDR3 totals 15 residues. The germline V gene encodes CDR1 SGHNT and CDR2 YYREEE (reference sequence). Trimming at V came to 4 bases and at J to 2 bases, leaving 8 bases not matched to a gene. CDR3 protein: CASSPPAGGPYEQYF. The CDR3 DNA follows: TGTGCCAGCAGCCCGCCGGCAGGGGGCCCCTACGAGCAGTACTTC. The full variable domain, its missing parts supplied by reference TRBV5-4 and TRBJ2-7, is ETGVTQSPTHLIKTRGQQVTLRCSSQSGHNTVSWYQQALGQGPQFIFQYYREEENGRGNFPPRFSGLQFPNYSSELNVNALELDDSALYLCASSPPAGGPYEQYFGPGTRLTVT.

This clone has a single count. J is TRBJ1-2 and V is TRBV10-2; possibly TRBD1 for D (6 bases). Germline V gives CDR1 WSHSY, CDR2 SAAADI. The CDR3 is made up of 14 amino acids. Trimming shortened V by 1 base and J by 6 bases, and 12 bases separated the two germline ends. The chain's CDR3 is CASSEFRTADGYTF. The CDR3 DNA reads TGCGCCAGCAGTGAGTTCCGGACAGCCGATGGCTACACCTTC.

The chain recombines TRBV5-6 with TRBJ1-6; no firm D call. Germline V CDR1 and CDR2: SGHDT, YYEEEE. The CDR3 is 14 residues long. The V and J ends lost 6 bases and 9 bases respectively, with 16 bases between them. Here the CDR3 DNA reads TGTGCCAGCACCGTGGGTGGTTCTGGTTCACCCCTCCACTTT. Its translation: CASTVGGSGSPLHF.

This clone was seen once. The chain uses TRBV7-9 and TRBJ2-7; D call uncertain. The CDR3 extends over 11 amino acids. V was clipped by 4 bases and J by 4 bases, with 5 bases between them. The V gene's germline CDR1 is SEHNR and CDR2 FQNEAQ (reference sequence). The CDR3 region is CASSSKYEQYF. DNA of the CDR3: TGTGCCAGCAGCTCAAAATACGAGCAGTACTTC.

This chain connects TRBV6-5 to TRBJ1-1; D remains unclear. In germline, CDR1 is MNHEY, CDR2 SVGAGI. Trimming stripped 7 bases from V and 1 base from J, with 13 bases between. The CDR3 sequence is 14 residues long. The CDR3 is CASTRRTGNTEAFF. CDR3 DNA sequence: TGTGCCAGCACCCGACGGACGGGGAACACTGAAGCTTTCTTT.

About this clone itself: Its ends do not fully match the called genes, so a read error is possible. The rearrangement joins TRBV11-2 to TRBJ2-4; the match to TRBD1 covers 9 bases. The CDR3 loop spans 13 amino acids. Germline lookup yields CDR1 SGHAT and CDR2 FQNNGV. CDR3 region: CASSLAPGQGKDF. For the CDR3, the DNA is TGTGCCAGCAGCTTAGCCCCCGGACAGGGGAAAGACTTC.

The chain combines TRBV9 with TRBJ1-2; D is uncertain. CDR1 and CDR2 from the germline V gene are SGDLS and YYNGEE. Trimming left V 2 bases short and J 6 bases short, with 14 bases between. The CDR3 covers 14 residues. CDR3 DNA sequence: TGTGCCAGCAGCGTCATAATTTCTGGGGATGGCTACACCTTC. This translates into CASSVIISGDGYTF.

V usage is TRBV6-5 and J usage is TRBJ1-6; D possibly corresponds to TRBD1 (5 bases). Germline loops: CDR1 MNHEY, CDR2 SVGAGI. The CDR3 loop spans 14 amino acids. Trimming shortened V by 6 bases and J by 6 bases, and 12 bases separated the two germline ends. The CDR3 nucleotides read TGTGCCAGCAGCCCGGGACGGATTAATTCACCCCTCCACTTT. Translated: CASSPGRINSPLHF.

V usage is TRBV5-1 and J usage is TRBJ2-3, with 8 bases aligning to TRBD2. The germline V gene has CDR1 SGHRS and CDR2 YFSETQ. J was trimmed by 5 bases and V by 4 bases; bases with no gene match: 15. This CDR3 region has 17 residues. The CDR3 DNA is TGCGCCAGCAGCCTGGTCTTGGGACTAGGGGCAAAAGATACGCAGTATTTT. As protein: CASSLVLGLGAKDTQYF.

This clone was counted only a few times. The V call is TRBV7-9, the J call TRBJ2-2; 8 bases are a match to TRBD1. This CDR3 region has 17 residues. Germline CDR1 and CDR2: SEHNR and FQNEAQ (reference sequence). V dropped 1 base and J dropped 4; count of bases not matched to a gene: 8. The CDR3 reads CASSLVRTGFSTGELFF. CDR3 sequence (DNA): TGTGCCAGCAGCTTAGTGAGGACAGGGTTTAGCACCGGGGAGCTGTTTTTT.